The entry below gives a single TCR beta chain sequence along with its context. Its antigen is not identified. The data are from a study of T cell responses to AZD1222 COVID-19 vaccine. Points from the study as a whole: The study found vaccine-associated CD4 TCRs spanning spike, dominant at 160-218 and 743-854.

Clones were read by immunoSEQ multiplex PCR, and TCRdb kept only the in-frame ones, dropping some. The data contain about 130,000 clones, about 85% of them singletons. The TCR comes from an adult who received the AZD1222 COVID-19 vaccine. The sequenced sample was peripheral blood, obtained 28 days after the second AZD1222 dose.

The CDR3 DNA reads as TGTGCCAGCCGGGGACAGTACTACGAGCAGTACTTC. It translates to CASRGQYYEQYF. The V call is TRBV28, the J call TRBJ2-7; 7 positions match TRBD1. The CDR3 spans 12 residues. Germline V gene lookup returns CDR1 MDHEN and CDR2 SYDVKM. The V and J ends lost 8 bases and 3 bases, in that order; junction bases with no gene match: 4.